The clone carrying this T cell receptor beta chain showed up just a few times. These data belong to a study of T-cell memory formation after mild COVID-19. TCRdb processed the 5' RACE reads anew with MiXCR; each CDR3 protein has one entry. Among more than 150,000 distinct CDR3 sequences, about a fifth were seen once, and the ten largest hold under 25%. Sequencing was carried out using PBMCs or a T cell subset sorted from them (not recorded which). The sequence derives from an adult woman who had mild COVID-19 (a few samples of this study predate the infection). Cell type and time point are not known.

Written as DNA, the CDR3 is TGCAGTGCTAGAGATCCGGACTACCACGTGGACAATGAGCAGTTCTTC. Amino acid sequence: CSARDPDYHVDNEQFF. This chain joins TRBV20-1 and TRBJ2-1; a weak D match, TRBD2 (6 bases). The germline V and J ends were trimmed by 0 bases and 5 bases, with 17 bases remaining between them. CDR3 length: 16 amino acids. Looked up from germline, CDR1 is DFQATT and CDR2 is SNEGSKA (reference sequence).